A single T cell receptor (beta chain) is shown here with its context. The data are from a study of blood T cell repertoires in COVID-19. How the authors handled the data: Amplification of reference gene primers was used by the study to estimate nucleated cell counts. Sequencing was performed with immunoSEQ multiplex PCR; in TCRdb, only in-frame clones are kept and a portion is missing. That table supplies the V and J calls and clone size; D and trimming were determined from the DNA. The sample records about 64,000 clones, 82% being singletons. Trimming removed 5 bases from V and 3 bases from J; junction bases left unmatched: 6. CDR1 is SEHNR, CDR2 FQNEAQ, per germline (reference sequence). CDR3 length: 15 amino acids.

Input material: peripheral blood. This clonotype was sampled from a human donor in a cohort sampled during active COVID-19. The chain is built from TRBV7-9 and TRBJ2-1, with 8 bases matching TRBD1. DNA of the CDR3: TGTGCCAGCAGCCCACGGGGACAGGTCTACAATGAGCAGTTCTTC. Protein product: CASSPRGQVYNEQFF.